The rows below give T cell receptor beta chains drawn from one sample of a study of T-cell memory formation after mild COVID-19. MiXCR, applied by TCRdb to the 5' RACE reads, yields one record per CDR3 protein. The sample lists 190,000 or so distinct CDR3 sequences, 20% to 25% occurring once. The specimen was PBMCs or a T cell subset sorted from them (not recorded which). The receptors come from an adult woman who had mild COVID-19 (a few samples of this study predate the infection). Cell type and time point are not known. Each CDR3 is given with its conserved first and last residue. The D gene is left open where the match is weak. Clone size is given for some rows only: seen once, a few or many times, or a class if the clone is expanded.

abundance: -; d_gene: TRBD2; j_gene: TRBJ2-1; v_gene: TRBV7-3; CDR3aa: CASSSRLAGYSYNEQFF; CDR3nt: TGTGCCAGCAGCTCCCGACTAGCGGGGTACTCCTACAATGAGCAGTTCTTC
abundance: few; d_gene: -; j_gene: TRBJ1-1; v_gene: TRBV4-1; CDR3aa: CASTPTATYGTEAFF; CDR3nt: TGCGCCAGCACCCCAACAGCTACTTACGGCACTGAAGCTTTCTTT
abundance: -; d_gene: TRBD1; j_gene: TRBJ1-1; v_gene: TRBV19; CDR3aa: CASRSQGVTEAFF; CDR3nt: TGTGCCAGTAGGAGCCAGGGGGTCACTGAAGCTTTCTTT
abundance: many; d_gene: TRBD2; j_gene: TRBJ2-5; v_gene: TRBV13; CDR3aa: CASSSTSGGTQETQYF; CDR3nt: TGTGCCAGCAGCTCTACTAGCGGGGGTACTCAAGAGACCCAGTACTTC
abundance: few; d_gene: TRBD2; j_gene: TRBJ2-1; v_gene: TRBV5-1; CDR3aa: CASSSSGGDNEQFF; CDR3nt: TGCGCCAGCAGCTCTAGCGGGGGGGACAATGAGCAGTTCTTC
abundance: -; d_gene: -; j_gene: TRBJ2-1; v_gene: TRBV5-1; CDR3aa: CASSKRLNEQFF; CDR3nt: TGCGCCAGCAGCAAAAGACTAAATGAGCAGTTCTTC
abundance: few; d_gene: TRBD2; j_gene: TRBJ2-3; v_gene: TRBV6-2/TRBV6-3; CDR3aa: CASSSRLTSGAFLSTDTQYF; CDR3nt: TGTGCCAGCAGTTCCCGACTGACTAGCGGGGCGTTTCTGAGCACAGATACGCAGTATTTT
abundance: few; d_gene: TRBD1; j_gene: TRBJ1-2; v_gene: TRBV6-5; CDR3aa: CASSWTGSTGYTF; CDR3nt: TGTGCCAGCAGTTGGACAGGGTCTACTGGCTACACCTTC
abundance: few; d_gene: -; j_gene: TRBJ2-5; v_gene: TRBV12-3/TRBV12-4; CDR3aa: CASRLGQIQETQYF; CDR3nt: TGTGCCAGCAGACTAGGACAGATCCAAGAGACCCAGTACTTC
abundance: -; d_gene: -; j_gene: TRBJ1-1; v_gene: TRBV9; CDR3aa: CASSWASGGTEAFF; CDR3nt: TGTGCCAGCAGCTGGGCCTCGGGGGGCACTGAAGCTTTCTTT
abundance: few; d_gene: -; j_gene: TRBJ2-1; v_gene: TRBV7-9; CDR3aa: CASHTGTHYNEQFF; CDR3nt: TGTGCCAGTCATACCGGGACTCATTACAATGAGCAGTTCTTC
abundance: -; d_gene: -; j_gene: TRBJ2-5; v_gene: TRBV9; CDR3aa: CASSQRGGSLQETQYF; CDR3nt: TGTGCCAGCAGCCAGAGGGGGGGGAGTCTCCAAGAGACCCAGTACTTC
abundance: many; d_gene: TRBD1; j_gene: TRBJ2-7; v_gene: TRBV10-3; CDR3aa: CAITRDSDHYEQYF; CDR3nt: TGTGCCATCACCCGGGACAGCGACCACTACGAGCAGTACTTC
abundance: few; d_gene: TRBD1; j_gene: TRBJ2-7; v_gene: TRBV19; CDR3aa: CASSGPRDRGPTTPYYEQYF; CDR3nt: TGTGCCAGTAGTGGTCCCCGGGACAGGGGACCAACCACACCTTACTACGAGCAGTACTTC
abundance: few; d_gene: -; j_gene: TRBJ2-7; v_gene: TRBV12-3/TRBV12-4; CDR3aa: CASSSYRAPYEQYF; CDR3nt: TGTGCCAGCAGTTCTTACAGGGCCCCCTACGAGCAGTACTTC
abundance: many; d_gene: -; j_gene: TRBJ2-3; v_gene: TRBV24-1; CDR3aa: CATSEGAPSTDTQYF; CDR3nt: TGTGCCACCAGTGAAGGGGCCCCTAGCACAGATACGCAGTATTTT
abundance: -; d_gene: TRBD2; j_gene: TRBJ2-5; v_gene: TRBV7-6; CDR3aa: CASSLPLTSGNQETQYF; CDR3nt: TGTGCCAGCAGCTTACCCCTGACTAGCGGGAACCAAGAGACCCAGTACTTC
abundance: -; d_gene: -; j_gene: TRBJ2-3; v_gene: TRBV3-1; CDR3aa: CASSQVPGNRDTQYF; CDR3nt: TGTGCCAGCAGCCAAGTACCGGGTAACAGAGATACGCAGTATTTT
abundance: -; d_gene: -; j_gene: TRBJ2-5; v_gene: TRBV5-4; CDR3aa: CASSPGTPVTETQYF; CDR3nt: TGTGCCAGCAGCCCCGGGACCCCCGTCACAGAGACCCAGTACTTC
abundance: few; d_gene: TRBD1; j_gene: TRBJ2-3; v_gene: TRBV5-1; CDR3aa: CASSPGTDTDTQYF; CDR3nt: TGCGCCAGCAGCCCAGGGACAGACACAGATACGCAGTATTTT
abundance: -; d_gene: TRBD2; j_gene: TRBJ2-7; v_gene: TRBV20-1; CDR3aa: CSASPTSGASYEQYF; CDR3nt: TGCAGTGCTTCGCCGACTAGCGGGGCTTCCTACGAGCAGTACTTC
abundance: -; d_gene: -; j_gene: TRBJ2-1; v_gene: TRBV10-3; CDR3aa: CAISESGVPLREGDEQFF; CDR3nt: TGTGCCATCAGTGAGTCTGGAGTTCCGTTGCGGGAAGGGGATGAGCAGTTCTTC
abundance: -; d_gene: TRBD2; j_gene: TRBJ2-2; v_gene: TRBV29-1; CDR3aa: CSALAGNTGELFF; CDR3nt: TGCAGCGCCCTAGCGGGCAACACCGGGGAGCTGTTTTTT
abundance: -; d_gene: -; j_gene: TRBJ2-4; v_gene: TRBV12-3/TRBV12-4; CDR3aa: CASSPYDGGLIQYF; CDR3nt: TGTGCCAGCAGCCCATACGACGGGGGGCTCATTCAGTACTTC
abundance: few; d_gene: -; j_gene: TRBJ1-1; v_gene: TRBV10-3; CDR3aa: CATTEYNTEAFF; CDR3nt: TGTGCCACCACAGAATACAACACTGAAGCTTTCTTT
abundance: few; d_gene: TRBD1; j_gene: TRBJ2-5; v_gene: TRBV6-5; CDR3aa: CASSPFDRDGETQYF; CDR3nt: TGTGCCAGCAGTCCCTTCGACAGGGACGGGGAGACCCAGTACTTC
abundance: few; d_gene: -; j_gene: TRBJ2-2; v_gene: TRBV7-7; CDR3aa: CASSATGISAGELFF; CDR3nt: TGTGCCAGCAGCGCAACAGGGATTTCAGCCGGGGAGCTGTTTTTT
abundance: few; d_gene: -; j_gene: TRBJ2-5; v_gene: TRBV27; CDR3aa: CASSLEGLGVKETQYF; CDR3nt: TGTGCCAGCAGTTTGGAAGGGTTGGGAGTTAAAGAGACCCAGTACTTC
abundance: -; d_gene: -; j_gene: TRBJ1-3; v_gene: TRBV30; CDR3aa: CAWSVPQGEGNTIYF; CDR3nt: TGTGCCTGGAGTGTACCACAGGGAGAGGGAAACACCATATATTTT
abundance: -; d_gene: -; j_gene: TRBJ2-7; v_gene: TRBV9; CDR3aa: CASSVVESGSSYEQYF; CDR3nt: TGTGCCAGCAGCGTAGTCGAATCGGGTAGCTCCTACGAGCAGTACTTC
abundance: -; d_gene: TRBD2; j_gene: TRBJ2-1; v_gene: TRBV6-2/TRBV6-3; CDR3aa: CASSGLAGGYYNEQFF; CDR3nt: TGTGCCAGCAGTGGACTAGCGGGAGGGTACTACAATGAGCAGTTCTTC
abundance: -; d_gene: -; j_gene: TRBJ1-1; v_gene: TRBV4-3; CDR3aa: CASSQDRWVGNTEAFF; CDR3nt: TGCGCCAGCAGCCAAGATCGGTGGGTAGGCAACACTGAAGCTTTCTTT
abundance: -; d_gene: -; j_gene: TRBJ2-2; v_gene: TRBV29-1; CDR3aa: CSVEPGTSNTGELFF; CDR3nt: TGCAGCGTTGAACCCGGGACCTCGAACACCGGGGAGCTGTTTTTT
abundance: -; d_gene: -; j_gene: TRBJ1-6; v_gene: TRBV5-1; CDR3aa: CASSPDTASSPLHF; CDR3nt: TGCGCCAGCAGCCCGGACACGGCTAGTTCACCCCTCCACTTT
abundance: -; d_gene: -; j_gene: TRBJ2-1; v_gene: TRBV13; CDR3aa: CASSWRLGDEQFF; CDR3nt: TGTGCCAGCAGCTGGAGACTAGGCGATGAGCAGTTCTTC
abundance: few; d_gene: -; j_gene: TRBJ2-1; v_gene: TRBV18; CDR3aa: CASSGEGSDYNEQFF; CDR3nt: TGTGCCAGCTCAGGAGAGGGGTCCGACTACAATGAGCAGTTCTTC
abundance: few; d_gene: -; j_gene: TRBJ2-7; v_gene: TRBV29-1; CDR3aa: CSVRETGTEQYF; CDR3nt: TGCAGCGTGAGGGAGACTGGCACCGAGCAGTACTTC